This T cell receptor (beta chain) was identified during a study of blood T cell repertoires in COVID-19. As for the study in general: The United States, Italy and Spain provided the acute and convalescent COVID-19 samples. PBMCs, B-cell-depleted T cells, or T cells were the source of the cDNA or gDNA that made up the material.

Per the germline V gene, CDR1 is MNHEY and CDR2 is SMNVEV (reference sequence). This CDR3 has 14 residues. The V segment lost 8 bases and the J segment 3 bases; nucleotides outside the gene matches: 7. Original analysis: Amplifying reference gene primers gave estimates of nucleated cell counts. Only in-frame clones appear in the TCRdb table, and some are missing; sequencing was by immunoSEQ multiplex PCR. From that table come the V and J calls and clone size; the DNA was used to work out D and trimming. The data contain about 300,000 clones, roughly 88% of them seen just once; the ten biggest clones take up approximately 1.5%.

The chain carries TRBV27 and TRBJ2-7; 10 nucleotides match TRBD1. The source is a woman in her 50s with acute or convalescent COVID-19. Sequences were obtained from peripheral blood. The CDR3 DNA reads as TGTGCCAGCTGGGACCGGGACAGGGGCTACGAGCAGTACTTC. Its protein is CASWDRDRGYEQYF.